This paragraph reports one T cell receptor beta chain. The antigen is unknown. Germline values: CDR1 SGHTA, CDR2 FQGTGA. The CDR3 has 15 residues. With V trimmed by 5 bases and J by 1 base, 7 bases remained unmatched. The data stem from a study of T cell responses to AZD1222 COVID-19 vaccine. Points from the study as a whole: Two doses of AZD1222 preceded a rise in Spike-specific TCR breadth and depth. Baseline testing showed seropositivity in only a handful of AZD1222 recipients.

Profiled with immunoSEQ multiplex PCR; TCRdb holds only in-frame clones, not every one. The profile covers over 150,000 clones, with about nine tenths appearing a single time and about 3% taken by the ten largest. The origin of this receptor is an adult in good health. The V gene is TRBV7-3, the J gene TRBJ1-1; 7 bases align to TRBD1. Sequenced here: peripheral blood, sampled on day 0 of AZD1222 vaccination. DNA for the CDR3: TGTGCCAGCAGCCCCGGGACAGCGAGGAACACTGAAGCTTTCTTT. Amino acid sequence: CASSPGTARNTEAFF.